The T cell receptor beta chain under discussion was sequenced for a study of lymphopenia after photon versus proton radiotherapy (dated by TCRdb to the late 2010s). A note on the overall study: The study compared the immunological effects of photon versus proton radiation therapy in patients with gastrointestinal tumors who developed high-grade lymphopenia. The goal of the study was to characterize the differences between the two radiation modalities in how they affect the immune system. The cohort comprised roughly 20 patients with gastrointestinal tumors who received either photon or proton therapy and then developed lymphopenia. General study outcomes and caveats: After the lymphocyte count nadir, repertoires from photon-treated patients showed oligoclonal expansion, particularly of CD8+ Temra cells, and this expansion drove the decline in diversity. Across the cohort, an inverse correlation was found between a larger post-nadir drop in TCR diversity and overall survival time among patients who died. During treatment, patients who received proton therapy stayed relatively stable, whereas patients who received photon therapy lost naive T cells and TCR diversity and gained effector/memory populations. The survival association was assessed only in patients who died, and the authors presented better survival with proton therapy as a possibility rather than a demonstrated result.

The protocol used for the library was the immunoSEQ multiplex PCR assay. Alongside multiparametric flow cytometry, deep sequencing of rearranged TCR beta loci was used to profile the T cell repertoires. The table comes from immuneACCESS by way of TCRdb, which keeps in-frame sequences with V and J called. Part of the clones is missing from these tables; in studies checked, under half for an unresolved V gene and the rest for unknown reasons. Present in this sample are about 5,000 clones, more than 70% of which were seen just once. The top ten hold over 15% of the sample. Relative to germline, V is 4 bases shorter and J is 0 bases shorter, with 13 bases between their ends. The CDR3, from cysteine to phenylalanine, totals 17 residues. Only the CDR3 region is kept as DNA, spanning 51 bases read in frame from base 1. From the germline V gene (reference sequence), CDR1 is LNHDA and CDR2 is SQIVND. Of note for this clone: It has no known antigen specificity. No per-base quality is available; no much larger clone lies one base away.

This specimen was peripheral blood, taken from a patient treated with photon-based radiotherapy. This chain joins TRBV19 to TRBJ1-6; the D gene lacks a confident call. The clonotype originates from a man in his thirties or forties with gastric cancer. The CDR3 amino acid sequence is: CASSRVLSSSYNSPLHF. The nucleotides are TGTGCCAGTAGTAGGGTGCTTTCCAGCTCCTATAATTCACCCCTCCACTTT.